This entry describes one TCR beta chain. The CDR3 covers 16 residues. V lost 3 bases, J lost 0 bases, and 13 bases lay in between. CDR1 SGDLS and CDR2 YYNGEE come from the germline V gene. These data originate in a study of blood T cell repertoires in COVID-19. Overall study context: The United States, Italy and Spain supplied acute and convalescent COVID-19 samples. Sample material is recorded as cDNA or gDNA derived from T cells, B-cell-depleted T cells, or PBMCs.

Per the original methods: Amplification of reference gene primers provided the estimated nucleated cell counts. Clones were read by immunoSEQ multiplex PCR, and TCRdb kept only the in-frame ones, dropping some. V, J and clone size were drawn from that table, and D and trimming were deduced from the DNA. The sample carries around 250,000 clones, around 90% recorded once. In assigning cohorts, the study relied on participant-reported clinical history. The source is a human donor in a cohort exposed to, infected with or recovered from COVID-19 (not recorded which). The donor label of this sample is uncertain. Sequenced material: PBMCs or T cells enriched from blood (not recorded which). The rearrangement links TRBV9 to TRBJ2-1; D perhaps matches TRBD1 (5 bases). The CDR3 sequence is CASSGGDIFSYNEQFF. The CDR3 DNA reads TGTGCCAGCAGCGGGGGCGACATTTTCTCCTACAATGAGCAGTTCTTC.